The 10 T cell receptor beta chains listed next were all sequenced from one sample in a study of identical twins. TCRdb reanalysed the 5' RACE reads using MiXCR and keeps one entry per CDR3 protein. The sample yields approximately 470,000 distinct CDR3 sequences, 13% to 15% seen once. These data also featured in a second study, about yellow fever vaccine responses in identical twins.

Sequencing input: CD4+ T cells sorted from blood. The receptors derive from a woman aged 18-29 years in good health.

This clonotype has a handful of counts. This sequence joins TRBV5-6 and TRBJ2-5; D uncertain. This CDR3 is 12 amino acids long. Germline V gene data show CDR1 as SGHDT and CDR2 as YYEEEE. The ends were cut back, 2 bases at V and 4 bases at J, with 6 bases in the middle. In nucleotides, the CDR3 is TGTGCCAGCAGCTTTCGGAGAGAGACCCAGTACTTC. Amino acid sequence: CASSFRRETQYF.

The rearrangement joins TRBV20-1 to TRBJ2-3; D possibly matches TRBD1 or TRBD2 (5 bases each). CDR3 length equals 14 residues. Germline assignment: CDR1 DFQATT and CDR2 SNEGSKA (reference sequence). Trimming removed 4 bases from V and 0 bases from J, with 11 bases in between. The CDR3: CSAKRGGSTDTQYF. DNA for the CDR3: TGCAGTGCTAAACGGGGCGGTAGCACAGATACGCAGTATTTT.

The V gene is TRBV5-1, the J gene TRBJ2-7, with TRBD1 identical over 10 bases. The germline V gene has CDR1 SGHRS and CDR2 YFSETQ. The CDR3 length is 15 residues. J lost 4 bases, V lost 4 bases, and 8 bases had no gene match. Here the CDR3 DNA reads TGCGCCAGCAGCGTAAGACAGGGGGCCTTGTACGAGCAGTACTTC. It specifies CASSVRQGALYEQYF.

This clonotype has a handful of counts. The J gene is TRBJ2-4, the V gene TRBV27, with a tentative D call TRBD1 (5 bases). The CDR3 contains 16 residues. Germline V lookup: CDR1 MNHEY, CDR2 SMNVEV (reference sequence). V lost 3 bases and J lost 0, with 12 bases in between. This chain's CDR3 is CASSFVRALAKNIQYF. The CDR3 DNA sequence: TGTGCCAGCAGTTTCGTCAGGGCTCTAGCCAAAAACATTCAGTACTTC.

The table lists this clonotype with a few counts. The junction departs from germline at one end; a sequencing error may be responsible. V and J are TRBV4-3 and TRBJ2-7; 10 nucleotides align to TRBD2. Looked up from germline, CDR1 is LGHNA and CDR2 is YSLEER. The CDR3 is made up of 18 amino acids. The CDR3 sequence is CARSQELPSGSATYEQYF. In DNA, the CDR3 is TGCGCCAGGAGCCAAGAATTGCCTAGCGGGAGCGCTACCTACGAGCAGTACTTC.

This chain connects TRBV20-1 to TRBJ1-1, with 7 bases fitting TRBD1. The CDR3 covers 15 residues. Germline V gene sequence: CDR1 DFQATT, CDR2 SNEGSKA (reference sequence). V shed 0 bases and J 4 bases; nucleotides not matched to a gene: 8. The CDR3 sequence is CSARDRGRGTTEAFF. The CDR3 region has the DNA TGCAGTGCTAGAGATCGCGGCAGGGGGACCACTGAAGCTTTCTTT.

The rearrangement links TRBV7-2 to TRBJ2-3; 7 nucleotides line up with TRBD2. This CDR3 is 13 amino acids long. The V gene's germline CDR1 is SGHTA and CDR2 FQGNSA. With 5 bases clipped from V and 8 bases from J, the junction kept 7 bases outside the gene matches. The CDR3 reads CASSLRLASTQYF. For the CDR3, the DNA is TGTGCCAGCAGCCTCAGACTAGCTTCTACGCAGTATTTT.

V and J are TRBV6-1 and TRBJ2-5; TRBD2 matches 7 bases. CDR1 is MNHNS, CDR2 SASEGT, per germline. The CDR3 is 16 amino acids. The J segment lost 3 bases and the V segment lost 5 bases, leaving 12 bases of the junction unmatched. In nucleotides, the CDR3 is TGTGCCAGCAGTCCCGCGACTAGCAAAGGGAAAGAGACCCAGTACTTC. Its protein is CASSPATSKGKETQYF.

The CDR3 DNA sequence: TGCAGCGTGCAGACGGGGGACAGGCTTGTTACCGGGGAGCTGTTTTTT. Translation: CSVQTGDRLVTGELFF. This chain joins TRBV29-1 and TRBJ2-2, with TRBD1 identical over 8 bases. The CDR3 sequence is 16 residues long. V lost 6 bases and J lost 5; bases outside the gene matches: 14. Germline lookup yields CDR1 SQVTM and CDR2 ANQGSEA.

Ten or more counts support this clonotype. The V gene is TRBV7-8, the J gene TRBJ2-7, with a tentative D call TRBD2 (6 bases). The CDR3 length is 15 residues. Deletions cut 0 bases from V and 4 bases from J, with 13 bases between. Germline loops: CDR1 SGHVS, CDR2 FQNEAQ. Written as DNA, the CDR3 is TGTGCCAGCAGCTTAGCGGTTAGCGGCCCTTACGAGCAGTACTTC. Translated: CASSLAVSGPYEQYF.